Following are 14 T cell receptor beta chains from one sample sequenced in a study of T cell responses to AZD1222 COVID-19 vaccine. Some clones are missing from TCRdb's copy, which holds only in-frame ones; the method was immunoSEQ multiplex PCR. This sample has 150,000 to 180,000 clones, with about 92% found just once. The sample was peripheral blood, taken on day 0 of AZD1222 vaccination. Source of these receptors: an adult in good health.

This clone showed up just once. CDR3: CASSFLQEGGNQPQHF. The CDR3 nucleotides read TGCGCCAGCAGCTTCTTACAGGAGGGTGGCAATCAGCCCCAGCATTTT. V gene TRBV5-1 combines with J gene TRBJ1-5; perhaps TRBD1 as D (5 bases). Germline-derived CDR1 and CDR2 are SGHRS and YFSETQ. The CDR3 extends over 16 amino acids. Deletions cut 2 bases from V and 2 bases from J, with 14 bases between.

The chain couples TRBV28 to TRBJ1-5; 9 bases match TRBD1. Looked up from germline, CDR1 is MDHEN and CDR2 is SYDVKM. V was pared by 10 bases and J by 3 bases, with 10 bases of the junction left unmatched. The CDR3 is 15 amino acids. CDR3 in DNA: TGTGCCATACTATCGGGACAGGGTGACAATCAGCCCCAGCATTTT. Encoded protein: CAILSGQGDNQPQHF.

This chain links TRBV7-2 with TRBJ2-4, with no clear D. The CDR3 runs to 17 residues. The ends were cut back, 5 bases at V and 0 bases at J, with 17 bases in the middle. The germline CDR1 and CDR2 sequences are SGHTA and FQGNSA. In DNA, the CDR3 is TGTGCCAGCAGCGGGCAGTTACGTTCTGTAGCCAAAAACATTCAGTACTTC. Protein sequence: CASSGQLRSVAKNIQYF.

The rearrangement uses TRBV7-3 and TRBJ2-5; D may be TRBD1 (6 bases). V was cut by 4 bases and J by 3 bases, with 9 bases left in between. The V gene's germline CDR1 is SGHTA and CDR2 FQGTGA. This CDR3 comprises 13 residues. CDR3 DNA: TGTGCCAGCAGCTCGAACAGGGAAGAGACCCAGTACTTC. It translates to CASSSNREETQYF.

The V gene is TRBV3-1 (or the pseudogene TRBV3-2), the J gene TRBJ2-7; D not certain. CDR1 LGHDT and CDR2 YNNKEL come from the germline V gene (reference sequence). The CDR3 is 13 amino acids. Trimming shortened V by 2 bases and J by 5 bases, and 10 bases separated the two germline ends. For the CDR3, the DNA is TGTGCCAGCAGCCAATTAGCCGTGAACGAGCAGTACTTC. This gives the protein CASSQLAVNEQYF.

V gene TRBV7-9 combines with J gene TRBJ2-7; a possible D gene is TRBD1 (5 bases). The CDR3 loop spans 13 amino acids. V lost 1 base, J lost 2 bases, and 6 bases lay in between. Germline loops: CDR1 SEHNR, CDR2 FQNEAQ (reference sequence). CDR3 loop: CASSLGTTYEQYF. The CDR3 bases are TGTGCCAGCAGCTTAGGGACAACCTACGAGCAGTACTTC.

CDR3 in DNA: TGTGCCTGGATGGGGCAGGTTTGGCCTGGAAACACCATATATTTT. Amino acids: CAWMGQVWPGNTIYF. V is TRBV30 and J is TRBJ1-3; maybe TRBD1 (5 bases). The germline V gene has CDR1 GTSNPN and CDR2 SVGIG (reference sequence). CDR3 length: 15 amino acids. The V end was cut by 4 bases, the J end by 2 bases, with 15 bases between.

V and J are TRBV7-9 and TRBJ1-2; no definite D call. CDR3 length: 16 residues. Germline CDR1 reads SEHNR; CDR2 reads FQNEAQ (reference sequence). The V end was cut by 3 bases, the J end by 2 bases, with 16 bases between. This CDR3 reads CASSFGEVPPNYGYTF. For the CDR3, the DNA is TGTGCCAGCAGCTTCGGGGAGGTACCACCAAACTATGGCTACACCTTC.

This clone was seen just once. This chain uses TRBV12-3 or TRBV12-4 with TRBJ2-5; tentatively, D is TRBD1 or TRBD2 (5 bases each). The CDR3 has 12 amino acids. Trimming stripped 6 bases from V and 3 bases from J, with 8 bases between. The chain's CDR3 is CASRRGEETQYF. The CDR3 nucleotides are TGTGCCAGCAGGAGGGGAGAAGAGACCCAGTACTTC.

This sequence joins TRBV7-6 and TRBJ2-7; 10 bases align to TRBD2. The CDR3 extends over 15 amino acids. Germline V CDR1 and CDR2: SGHVS, FNYEAQ. J lost 7 bases, V lost 1 base, and 7 bases had no gene match. The CDR3 DNA follows: TGTGCCAGCAGCTTAGGAAGCGGGAGGGCCGGGGAGCAGTACTTC. This sequence encodes CASSLGSGRAGEQYF.

The chain recombines TRBV5-1 with TRBJ2-1; possibly TRBD1 for D (5 bases). Trimming took off 4 bases at V and 8 bases at J, with 10 bases between the two ends. This CDR3 contains 12 residues. Germline V gene data show CDR1 as SGHRS and CDR2 as YFSETQ. The CDR3: CASSRGRDEQFF. The CDR3 DNA is TGCGCCAGCAGCAGGGGCCGAGATGAGCAGTTCTTC. The whole variable domain, remainder taken from reference TRBV5-1 and TRBJ2-1, is KAGVTQTPRYLIKTRGQQVTLSCSPISGHRSVSWYQQTPGQGLQFLFEYFSETQRNKGNFPGRFSGRQFSNSRSEMNVSTLELGDSALYLCASSRGRDEQFFGPGTRLTVL.

The J gene is TRBJ1-5, the V gene TRBV10-3; no firm D call. CDR1 and CDR2 (germline): ENHRY, SYGVKD. Trimming removed 6 bases from V and 6 bases from J, with 21 bases in between. CDR3 size: 16 residues. The CDR3 DNA sequence: TGTGCCATCAGCGAAGGTTCCAGGCGGAACTCTCAGCCCCAGCATTTT. Translation gives CAISEGSRRNSQPQHF.

This chain uses TRBV28 with TRBJ1-6; D not certain. The germline CDR1 and CDR2 sequences are MDHEN and SYDVKM. V was pared by 4 bases and J by 7 bases, with 5 bases between. The CDR3 runs to 12 residues. CDR3 nucleotide sequence: TGTGCCAGCAGTTCAGGAAATTCACCCCTCCACTTT. This gives the protein CASSSGNSPLHF.

The rearrangement links TRBV27 to TRBJ1-1; a weak D match, TRBD1 (6 bases). Germline CDR1 reads MNHEY; CDR2 reads SMNVEV (reference sequence). This CDR3 has 13 residues. The germline V and J ends were trimmed by 6 bases and 1 base, with 9 bases remaining between them. The CDR3 DNA reads TGTGCCAGCAGACGGGGGGCGAACACTGAAGCTTTCTTT. This sequence encodes CASRRGANTEAFF.